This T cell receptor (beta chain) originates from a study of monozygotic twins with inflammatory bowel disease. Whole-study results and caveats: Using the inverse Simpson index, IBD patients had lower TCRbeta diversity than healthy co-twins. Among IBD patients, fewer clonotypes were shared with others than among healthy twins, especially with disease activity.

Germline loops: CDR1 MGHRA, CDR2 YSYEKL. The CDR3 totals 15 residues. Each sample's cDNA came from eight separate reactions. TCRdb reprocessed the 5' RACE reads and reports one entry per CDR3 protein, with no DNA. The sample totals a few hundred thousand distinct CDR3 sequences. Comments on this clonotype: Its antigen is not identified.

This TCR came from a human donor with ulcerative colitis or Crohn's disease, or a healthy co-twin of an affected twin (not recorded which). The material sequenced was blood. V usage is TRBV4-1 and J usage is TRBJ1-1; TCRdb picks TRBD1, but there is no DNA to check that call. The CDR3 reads CASSQAGQPNTEAFF.